Presented here are 15 T cell receptor beta chains from one specimen sequenced in a study of cytomegalovirus exposure and HLA in healthy donors. Primers for the PCR totalled 60 Vbeta and 13 Jbeta. Only in-frame clones appear in the TCRdb table, and some are missing; sequencing was by immunoSEQ multiplex PCR. The sample includes about 84,000 clones, 63% of them seen just once. Sequenced input: PBMCs. The source of these receptors is a woman aged 40 to 55 in good health and CMV-seropositive.

Written as DNA, the CDR3 is TGTGCCAGCAGTTCCCTCGGACAGCTGAACACTGAAGCTTTCTTT. Translating it yields CASSSLGQLNTEAFF. The genes are TRBV27 and TRBJ1-1; D might be TRBD1 (6 bases). Trimming left V 4 bases short and J 0 bases short, with 12 bases between. CDR3 length equals 15 residues. Germline V CDR1 and CDR2: MNHEY, SMNVEV (reference sequence).

The chain joins TRBV5-1 to TRBJ1-1; tentatively, D is TRBD1 (6 bases). Germline CDR1 and CDR2: SGHRS and YFSETQ. V lost 5 bases and J 1 base, leaving 15 bases between the germline ends. The CDR3 loop spans 15 amino acids. CDR3 nucleotides: TGCGCCAGCAGAGGGGAGTTGGGGGCGAACACTGAAGCTTTCTTT. Its translation: CASRGELGANTEAFF.

The chain couples TRBV10-3 to TRBJ1-1, with no clear D. V was clipped by 3 bases and J by 0 bases, with 8 bases between them. Per germline, CDR1 ENHRY and CDR2 SYGVKD. This CDR3 has 14 amino acids. The DNA of the CDR3 is TGTGCCATCAGTGAATCAGATATGAACACTGAAGCTTTCTTT. Residues: CAISESDMNTEAFF.

The chain combines TRBV7-7 with TRBJ2-5; 12 bases line up with TRBD2. Germline CDR1 reads SSHAT; CDR2 reads FNYEAQ (reference sequence). J gave up 4 bases and V 6 bases, and 6 bases lay outside the gene matches. The CDR3 spans 15 residues. Here the CDR3 reads CASSIGLAGPETQYF. As DNA, the CDR3 is TGTGCCAGCAGTATCGGACTAGCGGGACCAGAGACCCAGTACTTC.

V is TRBV28 and J is TRBJ1-4; D remains unclear. The length of the CDR3 is 15 residues. Trimming left V 2 bases short and J 3 bases short, with 10 bases between. Germline CDR1 MDHEN, CDR2 SYDVKM. The CDR3, as DNA: TGTGCCAGCAGTTTAAGGCGGGCCGCTAATGAAAAACTGTTTTTT. Encoded protein: CASSLRRAANEKLFF. Combining the CDR3 with reference TRBV28 and TRBJ1-4 gives the whole variable domain DVKVTQSSRYLVKRTGEKVFLECVQDMDHENMFWYRQDPGLGLRLIYFSYDVKMKEKGDIPEGYSVSREKKERFSLILESASTNQTSMYLCASSLRRAANEKLFFGSGTQLSVL.

The rearrangement joins TRBV5-1 to TRBJ2-1; 9 nucleotides line up with TRBD2. The V gene end was trimmed by 0 bases and the J gene end by 4 bases; junction bases not matched to a gene: 2. The CDR3 runs 15 residues. The germline gives CDR1 SGHRS, CDR2 YFSETQ. For the CDR3, the DNA is TGCGCCAGCAGCTTGGACCTAGCGGGATACAATGAGCAGTTCTTC. This translates into CASSLDLAGYNEQFF.

The chain combines TRBV6-7 with TRBJ1-2; 10 positions agree with TRBD1. TRBV6-7 is flagged as an ORF with uncertain function. The CDR3 is 16 amino acids. The ends lost 6 bases at V and 4 bases at J; junction bases unmatched: 11. CDR3 sequence: CASSSQTGGDGYGYTF. DNA of the CDR3: TGTGCCAGCAGCTCTCAGACAGGGGGCGACGGCTATGGCTACACCTTC.

This sequence joins TRBV11-3 and TRBJ1-1; TRBD1 might be the D (6 bases). Germline lookup yields CDR1 SGHNT and CDR2 YENEEA. This CDR3 region has 14 residues. V was clipped by 8 bases and J by 1 base, with 14 bases between them. The CDR3 DNA follows: TGTGCCAGCGCCACCAGGGGTGGGAACACTGAAGCTTTCTTT. As protein: CASATRGGNTEAFF.

In DNA form, the CDR3 reads TGTGCCAGCTCACCATTCGTTCCGGGACAGGGGTCCTACGAGCAGTACTTC. Translation gives CASSPFVPGQGSYEQYF. The chain couples TRBV18 to TRBJ2-7; TRBD1 agrees at 10 bases. The germline V gene encodes CDR1 KGHSH and CDR2 LQKENI. This CDR3 spans 17 amino acids. V lost 2 bases to trimming and J lost 1 base; unmatched junction nucleotides: 8. The full variable domain, its missing parts supplied by reference TRBV18 and TRBJ2-7, is NAGVMQNPRHLVRRRGQEARLRCSPMKGHSHVYWYRQLPEEGLKFMVYLQKENIIDESGMPKERFSAEFPKEGPSILRIQQVVRGDSAAYFCASSPFVPGQGSYEQYFGPGTRLTVT.

The rearrangement joins TRBV6-5 to TRBJ1-4; 9 bases are shared with TRBD1. The CDR3 totals 14 residues. The V and J ends lost 5 bases and 5 bases, in that order; junction bases with no gene match: 3. Germline CDR1 MNHEY, CDR2 SVGAGI. Here the CDR3 DNA reads TGTGCCAGCAGTACCGGGACAGGGAATGAAAAACTGTTTTTT. Its protein is CASSTGTGNEKLFF.

The chain has TRBV2 and TRBJ2-5; the match to TRBD1 covers 7 bases. The DNA end is a closer match to TRBJ2-7, so the J assignment may be wrong. Germline CDR1 reads SNHLY; CDR2 reads FYNNEI. This CDR3 has 18 amino acids. CDR3 amino acids: CASSEVESVGQGAYEQYF. The CDR3 bases are TGTGCCAGCAGTGAAGTAGAGTCGGTGGGGCAGGGGGCCTACGAGCAGTACTTC.

V and J are TRBV28 and TRBJ2-1, with D maybe TRBD2 (6 bases). The CDR3 extends over 16 amino acids. The V gene's germline CDR1 is MDHEN and CDR2 SYDVKM. Trimming removed 4 bases from V and 5 bases from J, with 18 bases in between. The CDR3 here is CASSSSFREFNNEQFF. The CDR3 DNA is TGTGCCAGCAGTTCATCTTTCCGGGAGTTCAACAATGAGCAGTTCTTC.

The chain has TRBV2 and TRBJ1-2, with 8 bases fitting TRBD1. This CDR3 contains 14 residues. J lost 13 bases, V lost 6 bases, and 16 bases had no gene match. Germline CDR1 SNHLY, CDR2 FYNNEI. Written as DNA, the CDR3 is TGTGCCAGCAGGGGGGGGACAGGAGATGCTATTGGCACCTTC. Residues: CASRGGTGDAIGTF.

This clone is a singleton in its sample. V and J are TRBV27 and TRBJ2-7; TRBD1 matches at 7 bases. From germline, CDR1 is MNHEY and CDR2 SMNVEV (reference sequence). J gave up 7 bases and V 2 bases, and 5 bases lay outside the gene matches. This CDR3 comprises 13 residues. CDR3 bases: TGTGCCAGCAGTTTAGCGAGGACAGGAGAGCAGTACTTC. Translation gives CASSLARTGEQYF.

The genes are TRBV28 and TRBJ1-1; D gene ambiguous. V shed 4 bases and J shed 0 bases, with 3 bases lying between them. CDR3 length: 12 residues. The germline gives CDR1 MDHEN, CDR2 SYDVKM. The CDR3 here is CASSSVNTEAFF. The CDR3 DNA sequence: TGTGCCAGCAGTTCAGTGAACACTGAAGCTTTCTTT.